This TCR beta chain was documented in a study of cytomegalovirus exposure and HLA in healthy donors (dated by TCRdb to 2017 to 2019). For the wider study: An earlier analysis of some 600 of the donors reported about 300 Gb of sequence data and 95 million to 130 million unique TCR beta sequences obtained from approximately 180 million T cells. To decide whether each TCR beta V gene segment behaved as functional or pseudogenic, an earlier analysis of approximately 620 of the donors relied on high-throughput TCR beta sequencing. Alongside the repertoire data, information on donor age, sex, ethnicity and CMV serostatus was compiled. Every discovery cohort repertoire had been produced on one sequencing platform. Several DR-DQ haplotypes were treated as single units for association and clustering because of strong linkage in the cohort. In the later analysis, no new phenotypic data were used to find candidate immune exposures; instead, reliance was placed on TCR beta sequences and their occurrence across donors. Roughly 300 gigabases of sequencing data and 70 million to 85 million unique TCR sequences were included in an early release covering roughly 600 HLA-typed donors. Using immunosequencing, the study profiled T cell repertoires from approximately 700 subjects and related those repertoires to cytomegalovirus serostatus. In addition to the first cohort of 666 subjects, a separate validation cohort of under 150 different subjects was used. Both class I and class II loci were covered by HLA typing, at four-digit resolution. Typing coverage varied by locus: about 629-640 donors for A, B, C, DRB1 and DQB1; 500 to 550 for DQA1; 600 to 610 for DPA1; 400 to 480 for DPB1. A later genetic analysis used genome-wide SNP genotypes for about 55% of the 666 donors, treating that subset as a discovery cohort. To predict cytomegalovirus infection status, the study combined high-throughput TCR immunosequencing, statistical association of individual TCRs with disease status, and machine learning. Across about 380 genotyped donors of the cohort, an average of approximately 200,000 unique TCR beta nucleotide sequences per donor were sequenced, and roughly 20% of those sequences were non-productive. Of the 398 genotyped donors, over 80% were placed in the genetic ancestry cluster associated with self-reported Caucasian donors. The study aimed to test whether signatures of past pathogen exposure could be identified by cataloging public T cell receptors. In a later analysis, previously published TCR beta repertoires from 550 to 700 donors were re-analyzed and high-resolution HLA genotyping was added so that TCR occurrence patterns could be studied.

Receptors were amplified or captured by the immunoSEQ multiplex PCR assay. For the multiplex PCR, a mixture combining 60 forward primers for TCR Vbeta segments and 13 reverse primers for TCR Jbeta segments was used. The CDR3 region of rearranged TCR beta genes was amplified from genomic DNA with a multiplex PCR assay. The Illumina HiSeq System was used to sequence the amplified TCR beta libraries as 87-base-pair reads. The original pipeline was this. A later analysis tallied around 87 million unique TCR beta chains across the 610 or so repertoires, and approximately 12 million of those chains were shared by two or more donors. Raw reads were error-corrected and collapsed into unique sequences by a nearest-neighbor algorithm in which closely related sequences were merged to remove PCR and sequencing errors. To assign V, D and J gene segments, CDR3 sequences were aligned to IMGT reference sequences. For a sequence to be retained, a match of at least six nucleotides to both a V gene segment and a J gene segment was required. A rearrangement counted as productive if the CDR3 had no stop codons and remained in frame with V and J, and every other rearrangement counted as non-productive. CDR3 was defined according to IMGT convention as the region running from the second conserved V-encoded cysteine to the conserved J-encoded phenylalanine. The earlier analysis of about 610 of the donors excluded sequences that lacked an unambiguous match to a single V gene segment. An earlier analysis of 500 to 700 of the donors classified V segments as functional when productive rearrangements were above 56.7% and as segregating when the standard deviation between donors was above 5%. A statistical classification framework was built for diagnosing cytomegalovirus status from the catalog of TCR beta chain sequences. In a later analysis, V and J genes were assigned by comparing TCR nucleotide sequences against IMGT/GENE-DB human TR gene sequences. The TCRdist pipeline was used in a later analysis to assign CDR3 sequences and most-parsimonious VDJ recombination scenarios. A later analysis defined each TCR beta chain by its CDR3 amino acid sequence plus V-gene family, and excluded reads lacking a unique V-gene family. To address suspected cross-contamination and a sequencing artifact, a later analysis removed several hundred highly shared, low-generation-probability nucleotide sequences. In a later analysis, a clonal expansion index was calculated for each public chain from normalized within-repertoire ranks of inferred template counts. In a later analysis, generation probabilities were computed using a VDJ recombination model fitted to out-of-frame rearrangements, and the results were checked against IGoR. Hypergeometric tests were used in a later analysis to score TCR-TCR, TCR-HLA and TCR-CMV co-occurrence, with a repertoire-size bias correction applied to the TCR pairs. A later analysis estimated false discovery rates by permuting HLA or CMV assignments 20 times. In a later analysis, co-occurring TCRs were grouped using DBSCAN, with TCRdist sequence similarity added in when clustering inside HLA-allele-positive subsets. Repertoires with fewer than 30,000 or more than 120,000 public chains were left out of co-occurrence clustering, as were five repertoires with anomalous nucleotide sharing. In its TCRdb copy, this immuneACCESS table keeps in-frame sequences only and misses some clones. Where compared with another copy, unresolved V genes explain less than half of these, and the others have no known cause. V and J calls and clone size are copied from that table; D and trimming were computed from the DNA. This sample gives around 150,000 clones in total; 55% to 75% of them show up just once. The top ten constitute under 5.5% of the sample.

This clone has a handful of counts. The specificity of this receptor is unknown. Per-base qualities were not stored, and no clone one base away is much larger. Study-wide findings and limitations: Strong co-occurrence of HLA alleles, especially DR and DQ, made assigning TCR associations to individual alleles difficult. CMV serostatus was the only immune exposure information available for the cohort. A group of highly shared sequence variants was considered likely to be a technical artifact of the sequencing pipeline. A later analysis found that most CMV-associated TCR beta chains appeared HLA-restricted, with HLA associations seemingly driven largely by CMV exposure. While some public TCRs were present in many individuals, most TCR sequences turned up only very rarely across donors. Because HLA typing was missing for some donors at each locus, association tests included only the typed subset. A further reported finding was that TCR beta sequences accurately predicted the HLA-A and HLA-B alleles for most subjects in the first cohort. In a later analysis, around 17,000 TCR beta sequences were associated with specific HLA alleles at a false discovery rate of 0.05. According to a later analysis, TCR association rates differed among HLA loci, with DRB1 alleles showing the most associated TCRs and HLA-C alleles showing the fewest. According to a later genetic analysis, donors in an Asian-associated ancestry cluster had fewer N-insertions in productive TCRs than the approximately 630-donor mean. The classifier was reported to diagnose cytomegalovirus status with high specificity and sensitivity in both the original and validation cohorts. The presence/absence analyses assumed that sequencing depth was roughly uniform across donors, and that assumption may not be true. A later analysis found that HLA-associated TCR beta chains were more clonally expanded and had lower generation probabilities than equally common non-associated chains. The study listed 150 to 200 TCR beta chains as associated with cytomegalovirus. This cohort had only TCR beta chains sequenced, and the lack of alpha or paired-chain data limited which features could be detected. Linkage disequilibrium might explain the correlated functional status among segregating V segments, but an unknown experimental factor could not be ruled out. Broadly in line with IMGT annotations, most TCR beta V segments showed up in productive rearrangements about 87% or about 30% of the time in an earlier analysis of several hundred of the donors. Several of the top co-occurrence clusters appeared to be linked to parvovirus B19, influenza, CMV and Epstein-Barr virus, according to a later analysis. Because counts were too low, seventeen rarely observed V segments, including chromosome 9 orphons, were left out of the earlier analysis of approximately 500 of the donors. An association between a missense DCLRE1C variant and V-gene and J-gene trimming of TCR beta chains was found in a later genetic analysis and replicated in an independent cohort. Three of the identified cytomegalovirus-associated TCR beta chains were confirmed in vitro to be specific for cytomegalovirus antigens. According to the authors, the approach could potentially be generalized to other disease states and immunological phenotypes. Some IMGT-functional V segments, including TRBV6-2 and TRBV6-3, could not be told apart with the 87-base-pair reads, so those segments were excluded.

The cohort consisted of hundreds of healthy bone marrow donors. All cohort members were sampled while nominally healthy, although unrecorded immune exposures were likely present. The donor was CMV seropositive and belonged to the group of more than 250 seropositive cohort members. Each donor provided a peripheral blood sample, and peripheral blood mononuclear cells were used for TCR beta sequencing. The Qiagen DNeasy Blood Extraction Kit was used to extract genomic DNA from the blood cell samples. CDR1 and CDR2 were assigned from the germline V gene as MGHRA and YSYEKL. Reading from cysteine to phenylalanine, the CDR3 counts 20 amino acids. Of all the DNA, just the CDR3 is kept, 60 bases in frame from base 1. At the junction V is shortened by 2 bases and J by 2 bases, with 22 bases in between.

The chain is encoded by TRBV4-1 joined to TRBJ2-6; TRBD1 might be the D gene, on 5 matching bases. Sequencing was performed on PBMCs. This sequence originates from a man over 45 in good health and CMV-seropositive. The nucleotides read TGCGCCAGCAGCCAACCCGGCCCTCTACGTGCAGGGACTGGGGCCAACGTCCTGACTTTC. It translates as CASSQPGPLRAGTGANVLTF.